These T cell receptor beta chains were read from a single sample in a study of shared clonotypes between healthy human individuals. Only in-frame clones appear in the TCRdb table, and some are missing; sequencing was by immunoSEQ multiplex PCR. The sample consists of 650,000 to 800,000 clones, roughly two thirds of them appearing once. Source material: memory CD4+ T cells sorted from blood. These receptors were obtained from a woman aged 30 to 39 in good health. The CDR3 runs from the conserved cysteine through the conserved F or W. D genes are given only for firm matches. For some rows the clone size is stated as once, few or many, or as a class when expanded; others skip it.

CDR3: CASSATRDSTYEQYF
DNA: TGTGCCAGCAGCGCGACCCGGGACAGCACCTACGAGCAGTACTTC
J: TRBJ2-7
D: TRBD1
V: TRBV11-1
size: .

CDR3: CASSQDRDRPYYEQYF
DNA: TGCGCCAGCAGTCAAGACCGGGACAGACCCTACTACGAGCAGTACTTC
J: TRBJ2-7
D: TRBD1
V: TRBV23-1
size: .

CDR3: CATASGRRETQYF
DNA: TGTGCCACCGCTAGCGGGAGGAGGGAGACCCAGTACTTC
J: TRBJ2-5
D: TRBD2
V: TRBV28
size: .

CDR3: CASRGGSNTGELFF
DNA: TGTGCCTCCAGGGGAGGCTCGAACACCGGGGAGCTGTTTTTT
J: TRBJ2-2
D: .
V: TRBV30
size: once

CDR3: CALNPSGRTSYNEQFF
DNA: TGTGCCCTCAACCCTAGCGGGAGGACATCCTACAATGAGCAGTTCTTC
J: TRBJ2-1
D: TRBD2
V: TRBV27
size: .

CDR3: CASRPPGAGETQYF
DNA: TGCGCCAGCCGGCCACCGGGGGCTGGGGAGACCCAGTACTTC
J: TRBJ2-5
D: .
V: TRBV5-1
size: .

CDR3: CASSSWGQPQHF
DNA: TGTGCCAGCAGTTCTTGGGGGCAGCCCCAGCATTTT
J: TRBJ1-5
D: .
V: TRBV6-5
size: .

CDR3: CAWRFTATNEKLFF
DNA: TGTGCCTGGAGATTCACGGCAACTAATGAAAAACTGTTTTTT
J: TRBJ1-4
D: .
V: TRBV30
size: .

CDR3: CASSARGAGGNEQFF
DNA: TGTGCCAGCAGCGCCCGAGGGGCAGGGGGTAATGAGCAGTTCTTC
J: TRBJ2-1
D: TRBD1
V: TRBV9
size: .

CDR3: CASSYSNFGSEQYF
DNA: TGTGCCAGCAGTTACTCGAATTTCGGGAGCGAGCAGTACTTC
J: TRBJ2-7
D: .
V: TRBV6-6
size: few

CDR3: CAIRGWDSNYGYTF
DNA: TGTGCCATCCGTGGGTGGGACAGCAACTATGGCTACACCTTC
J: TRBJ1-2
D: TRBD1
V: TRBV28
size: few

CDR3: CASSQAPSGLAADEQFF
DNA: TGCGCCAGCAGCCAGGCCCCCTCGGGACTAGCGGCTGATGAGCAGTTCTTC
J: TRBJ2-1
D: TRBD2
V: TRBV4-1
size: .

CDR3: CASSSGYAVGDTEAFF
DNA: TGTGCCAGTAGTTCCGGTTACGCGGTAGGGGACACTGAAGCTTTCTTT
J: TRBJ1-1
D: .
V: TRBV19
size: .

CDR3: CASSYPGQRETQYF
DNA: TGTGCCAGCAGTTACCCCGGTCAGCGGGAGACCCAGTACTTC
J: TRBJ2-5
D: .
V: TRBV6-6
size: once

CDR3: CASSESGGRPTHTEAFF
DNA: TGCGCCAGCAGTGAGTCAGGCGGACGCCCAACTCACACTGAAGCTTTCTTT
J: TRBJ1-1
D: .
V: TRBV10-2
size: few